This TCR beta chain was profiled in a study of cytomegalovirus exposure and HLA in healthy donors. Study at large: From HLA-typed donors, an early data release held about 85 million unique TCRs.

13 Jbeta primers and 60 Vbeta primers were used for the PCR. Profiled with immunoSEQ multiplex PCR; TCRdb holds only in-frame clones, not every one. The table lists fewer than 100,000 clones, 70% to 80% of them singletons. Study-wide findings and caveats: TRBV6-2, TRBV6-3 and some other V segments were excluded as indistinguishable. Presence/absence analyses treated sequencing depth as roughly uniform across donors.

With respect to this clone: No antigen is known for it.

V lost 8 bases to trimming and J lost 2 bases, with 9 bases between them. Germline V gives CDR1 MDHEN, CDR2 SYDVKM. The CDR3 has 12 residues. V and J are TRBV28 and TRBJ2-5; no firm D call. The clonotype comes from a man between 40 and 49 years old in good health and CMV-seronegative. The sequenced sample consisted of PBMCs. The CDR3 loop reads CASRTAQETQYF. In DNA, the CDR3 is TGTGCCAGCCGAACAGCTCAAGAGACCCAGTACTTC.